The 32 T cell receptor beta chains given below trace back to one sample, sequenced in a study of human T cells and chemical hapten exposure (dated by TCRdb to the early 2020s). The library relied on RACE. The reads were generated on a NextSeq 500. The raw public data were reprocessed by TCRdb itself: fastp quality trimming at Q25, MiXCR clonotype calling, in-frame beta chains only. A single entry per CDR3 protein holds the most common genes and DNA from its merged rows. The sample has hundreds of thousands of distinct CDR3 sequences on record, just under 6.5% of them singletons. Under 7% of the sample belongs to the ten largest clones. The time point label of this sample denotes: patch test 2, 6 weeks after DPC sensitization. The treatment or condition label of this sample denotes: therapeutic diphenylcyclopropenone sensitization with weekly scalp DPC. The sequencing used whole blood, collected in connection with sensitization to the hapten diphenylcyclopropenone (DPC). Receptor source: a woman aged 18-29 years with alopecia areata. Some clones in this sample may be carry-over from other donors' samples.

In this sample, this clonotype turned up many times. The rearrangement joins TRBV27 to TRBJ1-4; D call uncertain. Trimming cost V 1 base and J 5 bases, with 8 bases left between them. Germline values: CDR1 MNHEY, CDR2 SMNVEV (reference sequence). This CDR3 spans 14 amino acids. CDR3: CASSLFSPNEKLFF. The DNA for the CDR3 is TGTGCCAGCAGTTTATTCTCACCAAATGAAAAACTGTTTTTT. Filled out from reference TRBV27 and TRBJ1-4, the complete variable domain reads EAQVTQNPRYLITVTGKKLTVTCSQNMNHEYMSWYRQDPGLGLRQIYYSMNVEVTDKGDVPEGYKVSRKEKRNFPLILESPSPNQTSLYFCASSLFSPNEKLFFGSGTQLSVL.

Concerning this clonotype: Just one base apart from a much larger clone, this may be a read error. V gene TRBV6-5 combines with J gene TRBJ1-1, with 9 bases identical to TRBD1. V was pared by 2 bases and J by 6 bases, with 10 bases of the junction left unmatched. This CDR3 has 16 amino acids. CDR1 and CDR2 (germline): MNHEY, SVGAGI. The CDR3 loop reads CASSYAGTGSHSEAFF. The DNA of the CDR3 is TGTGCCAGCAGTTACGCTGGGACAGGGTCCCACTCTGAAGCTTTCTTT.

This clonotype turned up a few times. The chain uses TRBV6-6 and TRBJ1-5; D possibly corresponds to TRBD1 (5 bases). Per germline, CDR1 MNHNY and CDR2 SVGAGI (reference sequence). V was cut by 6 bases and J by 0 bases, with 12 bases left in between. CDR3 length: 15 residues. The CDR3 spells CASRAQGDSNQPQHF. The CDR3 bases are TGTGCCAGCAGAGCCCAGGGAGATAGCAATCAGCCCCAGCATTTT.

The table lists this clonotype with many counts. Here the CDR3 DNA reads TGTGCCAGCTCACCAACAGGTTTTTACAATGAGCAGTTCTTC. Protein: CASSPTGFYNEQFF. This sequence joins TRBV18 and TRBJ2-1; maybe TRBD1 (5 bases). Germline-derived CDR1 and CDR2 are KGHSH and LQKENI. V lost 2 bases and J 4 bases, leaving 9 bases between the germline ends. This CDR3 has 14 amino acids. The full variable domain, in which reference TRBV18 and TRBJ2-1 provide the parts outside the CDR3, is NAGVMQNPRHLVRRRGQEARLRCSPMKGHSHVYWYRQLPEEGLKFMVYLQKENIIDESGMPKERFSAEFPKEGPSILRIQQVVRGDSAAYFCASSPTGFYNEQFFGPGTRLTVL.

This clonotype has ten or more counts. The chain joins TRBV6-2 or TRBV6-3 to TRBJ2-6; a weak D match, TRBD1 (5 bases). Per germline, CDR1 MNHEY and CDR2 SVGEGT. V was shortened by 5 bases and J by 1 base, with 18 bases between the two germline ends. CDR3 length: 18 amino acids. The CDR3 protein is CASSRLRPAGSGANVLTF. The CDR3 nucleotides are TGTGCCAGCAGTCGTCTTCGGCCCGCAGGGTCTGGGGCCAACGTCCTGACTTTC.

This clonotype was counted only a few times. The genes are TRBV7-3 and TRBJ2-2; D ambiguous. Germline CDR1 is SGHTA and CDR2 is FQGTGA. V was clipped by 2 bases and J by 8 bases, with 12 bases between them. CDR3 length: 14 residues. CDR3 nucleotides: TGTGCCAGCAGCTTAGGGCCCCGGCGGGGGGAGCTGTTTTTT. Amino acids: CASSLGPRRGELFF. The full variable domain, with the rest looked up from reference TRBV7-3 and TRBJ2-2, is GAGVSQTPSNKVTEKGKYVELRCDPISGHTALYWYRQSLGQGPEFLIYFQGTGAADDSGLPNDRFFAVRPEGSVSTLKIQRTERGDSAVYLCASSLGPRRGELFFGEGSRLTVL.

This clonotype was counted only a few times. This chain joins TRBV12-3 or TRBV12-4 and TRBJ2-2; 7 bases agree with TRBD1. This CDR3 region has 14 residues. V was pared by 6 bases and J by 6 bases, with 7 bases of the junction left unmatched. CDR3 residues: CASRATGSPGELFF. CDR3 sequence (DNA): TGTGCCAGCAGAGCGACAGGGTCCCCCGGGGAGCTGTTTTTT.

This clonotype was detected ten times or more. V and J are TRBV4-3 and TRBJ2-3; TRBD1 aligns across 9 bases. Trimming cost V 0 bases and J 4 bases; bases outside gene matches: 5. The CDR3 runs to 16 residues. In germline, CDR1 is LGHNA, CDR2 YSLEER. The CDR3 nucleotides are TGCGCCAGCAGCCAAGATAGGGGACAGGGAGCAGATACGCAGTATTTT. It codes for CASSQDRGQGADTQYF.

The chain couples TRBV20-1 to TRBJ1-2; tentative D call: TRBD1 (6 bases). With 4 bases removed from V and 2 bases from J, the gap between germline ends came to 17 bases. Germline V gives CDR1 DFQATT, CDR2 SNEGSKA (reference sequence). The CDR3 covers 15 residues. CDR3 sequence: CSATGGRQGNYGYTF. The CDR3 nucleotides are TGCAGTGCTACGGGGGGGCGTCAGGGGAACTATGGCTACACCTTC.

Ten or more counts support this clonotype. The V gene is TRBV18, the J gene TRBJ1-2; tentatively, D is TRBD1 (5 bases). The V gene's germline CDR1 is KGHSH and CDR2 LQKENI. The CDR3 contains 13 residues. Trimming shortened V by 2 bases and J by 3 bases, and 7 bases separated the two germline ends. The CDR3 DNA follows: TGTGCCAGCTCACCAGGGGGTTACTATGGCTACACCTTC. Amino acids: CASSPGGYYGYTF. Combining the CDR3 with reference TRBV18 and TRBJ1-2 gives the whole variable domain NAGVMQNPRHLVRRRGQEARLRCSPMKGHSHVYWYRQLPEEGLKFMVYLQKENIIDESGMPKERFSAEFPKEGPSILRIQQVVRGDSAAYFCASSPGGYYGYTFGSGTRLTVV.

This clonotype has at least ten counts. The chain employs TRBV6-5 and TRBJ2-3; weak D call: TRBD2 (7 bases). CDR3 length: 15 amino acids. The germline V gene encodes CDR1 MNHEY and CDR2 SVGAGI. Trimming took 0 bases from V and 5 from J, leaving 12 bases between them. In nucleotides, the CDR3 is TGTGCCAGCAGTTACTCGCGGGGGCTGAAAGATACGCAGTATTTT. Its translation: CASSYSRGLKDTQYF.

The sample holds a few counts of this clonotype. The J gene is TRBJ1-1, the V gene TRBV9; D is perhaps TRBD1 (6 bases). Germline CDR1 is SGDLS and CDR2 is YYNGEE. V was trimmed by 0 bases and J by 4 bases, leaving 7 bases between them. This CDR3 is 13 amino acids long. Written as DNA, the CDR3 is TGTGCCAGCAGCGTAGCACAGGGCACTGAAGCTTTCTTT. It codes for CASSVAQGTEAFF.

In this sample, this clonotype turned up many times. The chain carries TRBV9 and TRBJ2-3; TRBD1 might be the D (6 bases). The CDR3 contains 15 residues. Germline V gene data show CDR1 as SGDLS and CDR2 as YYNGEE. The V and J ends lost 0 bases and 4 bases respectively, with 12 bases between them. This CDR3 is CASSVVSGVADTQYF. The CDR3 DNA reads TGTGCCAGCAGCGTAGTTTCAGGGGTCGCAGATACGCAGTATTTT.

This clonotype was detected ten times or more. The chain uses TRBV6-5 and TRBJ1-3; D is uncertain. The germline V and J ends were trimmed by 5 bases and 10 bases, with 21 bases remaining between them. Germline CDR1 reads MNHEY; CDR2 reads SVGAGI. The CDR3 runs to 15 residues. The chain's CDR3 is CASSPILAKHGTIYF. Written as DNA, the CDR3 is TGTGCCAGCAGTCCTATACTCGCGAAACACGGGACCATATATTTT.

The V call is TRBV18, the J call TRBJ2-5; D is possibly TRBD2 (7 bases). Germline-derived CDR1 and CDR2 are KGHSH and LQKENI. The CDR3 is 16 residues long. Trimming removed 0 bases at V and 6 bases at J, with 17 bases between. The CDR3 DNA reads TGTGCCAGCTCACCACCGGGGGCGGGGGAGTCGAAGACCCAGTACTTC. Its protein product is CASSPPGAGESKTQYF.

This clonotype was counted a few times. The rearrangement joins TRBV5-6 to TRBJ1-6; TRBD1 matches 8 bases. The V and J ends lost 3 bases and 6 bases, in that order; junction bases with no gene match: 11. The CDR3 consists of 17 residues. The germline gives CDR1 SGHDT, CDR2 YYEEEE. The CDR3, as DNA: TGTGCCAGCAGCTCTGGTCCCGGGACAGGAGGTAATTCACCCCTCCACTTT. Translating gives CASSSGPGTGGNSPLHF. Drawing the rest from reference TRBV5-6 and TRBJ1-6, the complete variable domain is DAGVTQSPTHLIKTRGQQVTLRCSPKSGHDTVSWYQQALGQGPQFIFQYYEEEERQRGNFPDRFSGHQFPNYSSELNVNALLLGDSALYLCASSSGPGTGGNSPLHFGNGTRLTVT.

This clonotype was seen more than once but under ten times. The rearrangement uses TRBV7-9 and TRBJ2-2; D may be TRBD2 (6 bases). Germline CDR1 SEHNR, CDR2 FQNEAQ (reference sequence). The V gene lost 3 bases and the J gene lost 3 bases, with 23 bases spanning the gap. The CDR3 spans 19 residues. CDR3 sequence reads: CASSFFGGEIYPHTGELFF. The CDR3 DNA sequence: TGTGCCAGCAGCTTTTTCGGGGGAGAGATATACCCCCACACCGGGGAGCTGTTTTTT.

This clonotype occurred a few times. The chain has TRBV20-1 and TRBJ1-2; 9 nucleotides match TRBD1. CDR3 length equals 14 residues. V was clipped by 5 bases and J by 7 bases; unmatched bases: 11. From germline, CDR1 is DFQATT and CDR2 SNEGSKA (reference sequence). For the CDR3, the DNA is TGCAGTGCTGGACGGGACAGGGAAGAACCTGGCTACACCTTC. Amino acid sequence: CSAGRDREEPGYTF.

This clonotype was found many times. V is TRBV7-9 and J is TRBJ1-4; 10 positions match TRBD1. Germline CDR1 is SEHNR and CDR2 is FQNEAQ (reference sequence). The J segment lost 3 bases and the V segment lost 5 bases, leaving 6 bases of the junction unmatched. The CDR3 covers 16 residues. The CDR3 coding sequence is TGTGCCAGCAGCCCAGGGACAGGGGAGGCTAATGAAAAACTGTTTTTT. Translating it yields CASSPGTGEANEKLFF.

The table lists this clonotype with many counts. CDR3 nucleotides: TGCAGCGTTGAAATCCCCTTAAAGGTGGGTGAGCAGTTCTTC. Translation: CSVEIPLKVGEQFF. The chain has TRBV29-1 and TRBJ2-1; D not resolved. V dropped 2 bases and J dropped 9 bases, with 17 bases sitting between them. The germline CDR1 and CDR2 sequences are SQVTM and ANQGSEA. The CDR3 runs to 14 residues.

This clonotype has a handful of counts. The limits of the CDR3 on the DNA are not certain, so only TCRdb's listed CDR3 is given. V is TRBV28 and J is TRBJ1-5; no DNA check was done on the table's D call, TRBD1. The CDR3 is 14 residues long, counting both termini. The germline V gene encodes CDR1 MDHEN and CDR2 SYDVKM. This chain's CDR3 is CASSFLAGGEPQHF.

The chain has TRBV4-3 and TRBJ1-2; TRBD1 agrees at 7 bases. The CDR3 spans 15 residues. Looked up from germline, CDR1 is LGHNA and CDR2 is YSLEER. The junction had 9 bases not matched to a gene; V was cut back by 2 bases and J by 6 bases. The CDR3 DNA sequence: TGCGCCAGCAGCCAACGCACAGGGGCCGTTAATGGCTACACCTTC. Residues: CASSQRTGAVNGYTF.

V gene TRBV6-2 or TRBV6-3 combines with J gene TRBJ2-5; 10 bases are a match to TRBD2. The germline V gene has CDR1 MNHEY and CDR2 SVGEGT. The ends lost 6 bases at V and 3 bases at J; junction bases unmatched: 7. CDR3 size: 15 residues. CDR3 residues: CASRSGGAGEETQYF. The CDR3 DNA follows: TGTGCCAGCAGGAGCGGGGGGGCCGGAGAAGAGACCCAGTACTTC.

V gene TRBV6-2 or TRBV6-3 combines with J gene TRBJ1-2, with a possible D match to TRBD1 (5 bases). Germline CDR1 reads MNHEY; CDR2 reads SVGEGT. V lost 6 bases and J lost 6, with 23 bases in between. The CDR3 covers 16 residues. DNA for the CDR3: TGTGCCAGCAGAAACCCCGGGACGGGAGGGTACGATGGCTACACCTTC. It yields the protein CASRNPGTGGYDGYTF.

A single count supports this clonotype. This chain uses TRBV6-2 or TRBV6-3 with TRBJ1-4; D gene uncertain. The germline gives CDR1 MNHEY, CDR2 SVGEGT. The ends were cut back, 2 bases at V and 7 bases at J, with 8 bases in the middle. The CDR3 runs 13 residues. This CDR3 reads CASSYERREKLFF. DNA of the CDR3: TGTGCCAGCAGTTACGAACGGCGTGAAAAACTGTTTTTT.

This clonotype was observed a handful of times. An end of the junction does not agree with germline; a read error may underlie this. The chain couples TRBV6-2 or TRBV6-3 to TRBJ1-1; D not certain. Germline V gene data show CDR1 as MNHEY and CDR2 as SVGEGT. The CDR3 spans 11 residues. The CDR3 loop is CASSNSGEAFF. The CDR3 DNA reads TGTGCCAGCAGTAACTCCGGTGAAGCTTTCTTT.

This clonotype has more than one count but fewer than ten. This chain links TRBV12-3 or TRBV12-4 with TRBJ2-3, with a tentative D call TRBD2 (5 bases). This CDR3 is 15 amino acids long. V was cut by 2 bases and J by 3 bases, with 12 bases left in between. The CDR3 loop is CASSLFRGLTDTQYF. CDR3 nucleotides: TGTGCCAGCAGTTTATTCCGGGGTTTAACAGATACGCAGTATTTT.

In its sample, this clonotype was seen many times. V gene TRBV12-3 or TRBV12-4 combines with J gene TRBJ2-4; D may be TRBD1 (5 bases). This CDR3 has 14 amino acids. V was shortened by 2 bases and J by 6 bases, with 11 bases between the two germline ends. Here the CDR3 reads CASSLSGSGNIQYF. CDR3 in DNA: TGTGCCAGCAGTTTATCAGGGTCCGGAAACATTCAGTACTTC.

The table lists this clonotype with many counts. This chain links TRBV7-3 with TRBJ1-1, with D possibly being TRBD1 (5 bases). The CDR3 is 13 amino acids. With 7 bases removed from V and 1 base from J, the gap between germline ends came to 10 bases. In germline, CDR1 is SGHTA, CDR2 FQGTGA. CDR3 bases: TGTGCCAGCAACAGGCCGCCGAACACTGAAGCTTTCTTT. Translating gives CASNRPPNTEAFF.

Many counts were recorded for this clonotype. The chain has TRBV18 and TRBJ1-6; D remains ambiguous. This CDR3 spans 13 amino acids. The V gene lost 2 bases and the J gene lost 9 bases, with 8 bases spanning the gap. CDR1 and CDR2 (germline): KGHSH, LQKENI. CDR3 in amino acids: CASSPGEGSPLHF. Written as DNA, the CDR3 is TGTGCCAGCTCACCAGGGGAAGGTTCACCCCTCCACTTT.

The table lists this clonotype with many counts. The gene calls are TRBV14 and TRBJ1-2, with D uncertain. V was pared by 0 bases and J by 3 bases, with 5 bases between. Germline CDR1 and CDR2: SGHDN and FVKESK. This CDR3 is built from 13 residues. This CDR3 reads CASSQETDYGYTF. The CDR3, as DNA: TGTGCCAGCAGCCAAGAGACGGACTATGGCTACACCTTC.

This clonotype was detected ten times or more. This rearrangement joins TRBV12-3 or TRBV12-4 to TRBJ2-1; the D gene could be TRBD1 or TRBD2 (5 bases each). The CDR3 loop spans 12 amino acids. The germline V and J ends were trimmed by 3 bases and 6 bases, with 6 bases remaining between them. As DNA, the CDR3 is TGTGCCAGCAGTTTTGGGGGCAATGAGCAGTTCTTC. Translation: CASSFGGNEQFF.